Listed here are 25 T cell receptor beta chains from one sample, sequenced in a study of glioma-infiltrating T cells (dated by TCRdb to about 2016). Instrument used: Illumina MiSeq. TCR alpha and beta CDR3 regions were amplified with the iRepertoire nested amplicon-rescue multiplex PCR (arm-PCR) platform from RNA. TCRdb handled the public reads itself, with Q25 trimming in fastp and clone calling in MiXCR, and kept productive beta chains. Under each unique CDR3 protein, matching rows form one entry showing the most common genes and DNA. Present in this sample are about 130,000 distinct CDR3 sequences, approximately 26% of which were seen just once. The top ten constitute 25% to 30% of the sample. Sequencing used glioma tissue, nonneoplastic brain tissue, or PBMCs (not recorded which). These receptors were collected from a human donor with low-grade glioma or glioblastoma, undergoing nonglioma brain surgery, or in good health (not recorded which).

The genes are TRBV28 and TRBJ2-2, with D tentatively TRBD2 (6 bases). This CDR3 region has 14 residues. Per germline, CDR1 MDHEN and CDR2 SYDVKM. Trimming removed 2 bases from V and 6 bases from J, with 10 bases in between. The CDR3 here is CASSLVTSSGELFF. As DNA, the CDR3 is TGTGCCAGCAGTTTAGTCACTAGCTCCGGGGAGCTGTTTTTT.

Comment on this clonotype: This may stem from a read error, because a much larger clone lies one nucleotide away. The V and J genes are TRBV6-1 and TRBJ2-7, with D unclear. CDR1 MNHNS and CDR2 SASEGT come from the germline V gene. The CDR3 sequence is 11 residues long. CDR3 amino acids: CASREHNEKYV. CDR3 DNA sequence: TGTGCCAGCAGGGAGCACAACGAGAAGTACGTC.

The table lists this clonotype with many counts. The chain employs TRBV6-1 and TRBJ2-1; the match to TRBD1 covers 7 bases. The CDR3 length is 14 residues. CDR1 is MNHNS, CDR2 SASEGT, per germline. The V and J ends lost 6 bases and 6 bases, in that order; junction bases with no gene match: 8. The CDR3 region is CASRLIRQGNEQFF. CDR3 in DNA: TGTGCCAGCAGACTGATAAGACAGGGCAATGAGCAGTTCTTC.

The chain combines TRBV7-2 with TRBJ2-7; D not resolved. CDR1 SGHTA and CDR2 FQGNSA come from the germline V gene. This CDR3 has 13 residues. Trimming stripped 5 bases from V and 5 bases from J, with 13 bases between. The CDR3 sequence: CASSTFTTDEQYV. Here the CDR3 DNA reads TGTGCCAGCAGCACCTTTACCACAGACGAGCAGTACGTC.

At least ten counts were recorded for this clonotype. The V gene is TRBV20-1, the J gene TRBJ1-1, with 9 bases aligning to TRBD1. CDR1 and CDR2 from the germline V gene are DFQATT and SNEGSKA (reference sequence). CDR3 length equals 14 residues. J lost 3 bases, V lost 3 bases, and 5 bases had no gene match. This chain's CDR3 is CSASRRQGDTEAFF. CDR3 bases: TGCAGTGCTAGCCGACGACAGGGGGACACTGAAGCTTTCTTT.

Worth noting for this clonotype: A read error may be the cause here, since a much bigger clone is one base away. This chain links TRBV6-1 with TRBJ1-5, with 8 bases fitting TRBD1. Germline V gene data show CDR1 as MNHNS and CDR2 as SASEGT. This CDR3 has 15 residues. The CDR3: CTSNPGQVYVWPQHF. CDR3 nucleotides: TGTACCAGCAATCCGGGACAGGTCTACGTTTGGCCCCAGCATTTT.

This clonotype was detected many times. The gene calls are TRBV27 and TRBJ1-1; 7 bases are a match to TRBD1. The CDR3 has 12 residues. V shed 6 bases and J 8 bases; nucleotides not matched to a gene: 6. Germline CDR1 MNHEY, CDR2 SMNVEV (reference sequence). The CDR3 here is CASSLVQGEAFF. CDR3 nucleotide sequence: TGTGCCAGCAGCTTAGTACAGGGGGAAGCTTTCTTT.

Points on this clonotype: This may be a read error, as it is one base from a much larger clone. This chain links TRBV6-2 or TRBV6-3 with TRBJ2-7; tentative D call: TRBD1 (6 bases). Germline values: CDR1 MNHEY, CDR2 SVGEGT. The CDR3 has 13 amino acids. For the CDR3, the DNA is TGTGCCAGCAGCCGAACAGGGAATACCGAGCGGTACGTC. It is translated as CASSRTGNTERYV.

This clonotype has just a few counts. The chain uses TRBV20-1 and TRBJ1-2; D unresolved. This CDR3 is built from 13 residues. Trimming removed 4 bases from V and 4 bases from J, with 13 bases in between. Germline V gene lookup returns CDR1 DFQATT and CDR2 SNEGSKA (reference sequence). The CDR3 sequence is CSATSHGPYGYTF. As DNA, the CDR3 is TGCAGTGCTACTAGCCACGGGCCCTATGGCTACACCTTC.

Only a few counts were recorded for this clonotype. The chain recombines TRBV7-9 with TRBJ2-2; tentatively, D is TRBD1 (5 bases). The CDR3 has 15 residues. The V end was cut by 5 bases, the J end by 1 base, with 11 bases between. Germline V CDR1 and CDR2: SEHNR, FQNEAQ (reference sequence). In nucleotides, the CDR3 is TGTGCCAGCAGCGAGACGACAGTGAACACCGGGGAGCTGTTTTTT. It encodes CASSETTVNTGELFF.

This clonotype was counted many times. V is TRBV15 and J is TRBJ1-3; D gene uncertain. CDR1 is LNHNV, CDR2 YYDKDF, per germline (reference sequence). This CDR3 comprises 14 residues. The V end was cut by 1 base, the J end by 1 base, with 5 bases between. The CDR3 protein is CATSRAASGNTIYF. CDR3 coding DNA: TGTGCCACCAGCAGAGCGGCGTCTGGAAACACCATATATTTT.

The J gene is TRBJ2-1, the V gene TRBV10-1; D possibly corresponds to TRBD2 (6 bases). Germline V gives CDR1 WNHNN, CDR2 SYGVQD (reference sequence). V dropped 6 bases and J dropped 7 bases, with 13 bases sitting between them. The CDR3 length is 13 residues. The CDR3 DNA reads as TGCGCCAGCAGCGCCCCGGGGGATAATGAGCAGTTCTTC. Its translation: CASSAPGDNEQFF.

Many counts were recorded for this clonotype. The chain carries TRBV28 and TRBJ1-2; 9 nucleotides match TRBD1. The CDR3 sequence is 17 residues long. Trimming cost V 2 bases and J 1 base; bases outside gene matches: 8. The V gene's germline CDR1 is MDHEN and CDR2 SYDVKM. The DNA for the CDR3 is TGTGCCAGCAGTTTAACCGGGACAGGGAGTGGTAACTATGGCTACACCTTC. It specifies CASSLTGTGSGNYGYTF.

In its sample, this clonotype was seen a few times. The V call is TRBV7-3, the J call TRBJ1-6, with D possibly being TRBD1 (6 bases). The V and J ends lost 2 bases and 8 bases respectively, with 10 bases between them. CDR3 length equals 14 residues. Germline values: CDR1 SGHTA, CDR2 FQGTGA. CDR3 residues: CASSLGQPYSPLHF. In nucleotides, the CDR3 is TGTGCCAGCAGCTTAGGACAGCCTTATTCACCCCTCCACTTT.

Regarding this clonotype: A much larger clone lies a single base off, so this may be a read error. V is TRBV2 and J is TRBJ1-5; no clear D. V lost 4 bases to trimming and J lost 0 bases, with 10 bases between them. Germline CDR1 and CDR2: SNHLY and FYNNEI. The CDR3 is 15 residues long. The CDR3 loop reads CASSGRKDSNQPQHF. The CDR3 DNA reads TGTGCCAGCAGTGGGAGGAAGGATAGCAATCAGCCCCAGCATTTT.

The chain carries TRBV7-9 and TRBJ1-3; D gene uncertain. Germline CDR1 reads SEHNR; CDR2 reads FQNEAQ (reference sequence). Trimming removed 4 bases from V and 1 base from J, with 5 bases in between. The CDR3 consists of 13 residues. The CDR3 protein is CASSSRSGNTIYF. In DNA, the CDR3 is TGTGCCAGCAGCTCACGTTCTGGAAACACCATATATTTT.

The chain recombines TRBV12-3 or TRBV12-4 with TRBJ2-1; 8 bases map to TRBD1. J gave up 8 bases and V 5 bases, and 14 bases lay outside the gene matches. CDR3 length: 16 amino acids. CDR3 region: CASSPTRQGAFYEQFF. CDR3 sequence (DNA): TGTGCCAGCAGTCCCACGCGGCAGGGGGCTTTCTATGAGCAGTTCTTC.

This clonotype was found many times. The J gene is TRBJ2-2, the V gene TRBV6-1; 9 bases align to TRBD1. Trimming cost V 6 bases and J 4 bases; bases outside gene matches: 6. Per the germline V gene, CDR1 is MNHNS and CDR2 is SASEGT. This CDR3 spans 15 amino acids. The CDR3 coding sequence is TGTGCCAGCAGCCAAGGACAGGGGTCCACCGGGGAGCTGTTTTTT. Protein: CASSQGQGSTGELFF.

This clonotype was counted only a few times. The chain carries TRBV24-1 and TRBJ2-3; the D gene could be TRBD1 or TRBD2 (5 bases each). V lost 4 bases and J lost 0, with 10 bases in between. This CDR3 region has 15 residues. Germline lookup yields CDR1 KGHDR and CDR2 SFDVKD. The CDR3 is CATSEPGRSTDTQYF. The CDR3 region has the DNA TGTGCCACCAGTGAGCCGGGGCGAAGCACAGATACGCAGTATTTT.

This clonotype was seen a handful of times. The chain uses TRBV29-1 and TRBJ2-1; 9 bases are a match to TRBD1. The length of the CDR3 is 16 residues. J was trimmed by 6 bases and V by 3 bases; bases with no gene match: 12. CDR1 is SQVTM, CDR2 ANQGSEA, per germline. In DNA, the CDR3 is TGCAGCGTTGAGCCATCCATACAGGGGGCGGTCAATGAGCAGTTCTTC. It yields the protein CSVEPSIQGAVNEQFF.

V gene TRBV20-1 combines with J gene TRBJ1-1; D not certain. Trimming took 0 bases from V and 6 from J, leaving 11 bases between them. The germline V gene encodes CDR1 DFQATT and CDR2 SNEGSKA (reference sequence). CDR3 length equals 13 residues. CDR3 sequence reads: CSARDRASAEAFF. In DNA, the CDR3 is TGCAGTGCTAGAGATCGGGCAAGCGCTGAAGCTTTCTTT.

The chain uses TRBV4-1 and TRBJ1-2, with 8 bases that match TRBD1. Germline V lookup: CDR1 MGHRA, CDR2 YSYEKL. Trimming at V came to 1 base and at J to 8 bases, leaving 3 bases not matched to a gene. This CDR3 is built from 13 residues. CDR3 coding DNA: TGCGCCAGCAGCCAAGGGACAGGGACCGGCTACACCTTC. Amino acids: CASSQGTGTGYTF.

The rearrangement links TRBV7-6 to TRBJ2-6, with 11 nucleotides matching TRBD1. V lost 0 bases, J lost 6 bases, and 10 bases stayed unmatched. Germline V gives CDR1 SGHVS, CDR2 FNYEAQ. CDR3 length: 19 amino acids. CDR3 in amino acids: CASSLASGQGGREANVLTF. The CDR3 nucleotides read TGTGCCAGCAGCTTAGCGTCGGGACAGGGGGGACGGGAGGCCAACGTCCTGACTTTC.

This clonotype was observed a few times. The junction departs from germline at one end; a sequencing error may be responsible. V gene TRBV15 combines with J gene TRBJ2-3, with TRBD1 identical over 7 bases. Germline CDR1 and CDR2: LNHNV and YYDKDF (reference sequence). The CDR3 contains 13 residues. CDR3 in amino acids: CAARLGTEDTQYF. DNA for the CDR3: TGTGCCGCCAGGTTAGGGACAGAGGATACGCAGTATTTT.

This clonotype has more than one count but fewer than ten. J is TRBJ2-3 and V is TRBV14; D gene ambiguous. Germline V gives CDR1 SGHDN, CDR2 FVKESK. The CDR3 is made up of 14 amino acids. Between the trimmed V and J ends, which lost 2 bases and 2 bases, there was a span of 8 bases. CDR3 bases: TGTGCCAGCAGCCAATGGGCTCTCACAGATACGCAGTATTTT. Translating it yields CASSQWALTDTQYF.